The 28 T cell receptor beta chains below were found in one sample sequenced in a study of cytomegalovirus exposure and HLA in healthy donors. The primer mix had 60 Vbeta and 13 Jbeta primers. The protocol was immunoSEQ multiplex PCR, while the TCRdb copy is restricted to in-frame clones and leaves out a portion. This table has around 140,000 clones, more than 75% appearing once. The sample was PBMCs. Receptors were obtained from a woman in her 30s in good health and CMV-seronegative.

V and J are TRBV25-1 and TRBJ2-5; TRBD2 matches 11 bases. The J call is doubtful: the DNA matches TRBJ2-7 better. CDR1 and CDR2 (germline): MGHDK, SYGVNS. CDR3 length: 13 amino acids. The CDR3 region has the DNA TGTGCCACCTCCCTAGCGGGAGGTAACGAGCAGTACTTC. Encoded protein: CATSLAGGNEQYF.

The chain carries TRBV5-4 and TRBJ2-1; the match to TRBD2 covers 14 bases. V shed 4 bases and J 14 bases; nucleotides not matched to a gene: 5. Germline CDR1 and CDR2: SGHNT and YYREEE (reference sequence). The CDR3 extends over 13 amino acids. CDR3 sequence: CASSQGLAGDEFF. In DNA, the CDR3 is TGTGCCAGCAGCCAGGGACTAGCGGGGGACGAGTTCTTC. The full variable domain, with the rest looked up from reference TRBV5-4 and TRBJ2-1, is ETGVTQSPTHLIKTRGQQVTLRCSSQSGHNTVSWYQQALGQGPQFIFQYYREEENGRGNFPPRFSGLQFPNYSSELNVNALELDDSALYLCASSQGLAGDEFFGPGTRLTVL.

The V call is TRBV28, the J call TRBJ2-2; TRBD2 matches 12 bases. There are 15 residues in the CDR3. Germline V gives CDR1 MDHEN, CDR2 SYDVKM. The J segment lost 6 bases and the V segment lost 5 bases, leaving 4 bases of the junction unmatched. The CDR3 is CASSPGTSGSGELFF. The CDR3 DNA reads TGTGCCAGCAGTCCCGGGACTAGCGGGTCCGGGGAGCTGTTTTTT.

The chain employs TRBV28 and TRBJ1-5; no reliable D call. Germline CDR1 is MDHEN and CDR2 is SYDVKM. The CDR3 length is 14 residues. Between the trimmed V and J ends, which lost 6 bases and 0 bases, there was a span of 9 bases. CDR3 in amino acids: CASRSGSSNQPQHF. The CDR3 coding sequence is TGTGCCAGCAGAAGCGGCAGTAGCAATCAGCCCCAGCATTTT.

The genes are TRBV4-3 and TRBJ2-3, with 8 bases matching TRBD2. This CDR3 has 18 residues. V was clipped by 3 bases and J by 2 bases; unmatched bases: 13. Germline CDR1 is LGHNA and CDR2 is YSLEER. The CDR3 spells CASSQDSPWREVTDTQYF. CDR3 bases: TGCGCCAGCAGCCAGGACTCCCCCTGGCGGGAGGTCACAGATACGCAGTATTTT.

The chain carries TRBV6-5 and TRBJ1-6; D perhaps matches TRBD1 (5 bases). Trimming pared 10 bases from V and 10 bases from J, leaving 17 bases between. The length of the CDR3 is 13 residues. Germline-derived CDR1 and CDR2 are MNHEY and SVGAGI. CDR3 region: CATGGAVWSPLHF. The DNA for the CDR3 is TGTGCCACAGGTGGGGCGGTTTGGTCACCCCTCCACTTT.

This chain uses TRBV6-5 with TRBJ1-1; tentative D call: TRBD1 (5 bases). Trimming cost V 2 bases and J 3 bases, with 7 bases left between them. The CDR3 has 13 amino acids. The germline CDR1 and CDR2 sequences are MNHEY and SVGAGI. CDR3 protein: CASSYRGDTEAFF. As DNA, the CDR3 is TGTGCCAGCAGTTACCGGGGGGACACTGAAGCTTTCTTT.

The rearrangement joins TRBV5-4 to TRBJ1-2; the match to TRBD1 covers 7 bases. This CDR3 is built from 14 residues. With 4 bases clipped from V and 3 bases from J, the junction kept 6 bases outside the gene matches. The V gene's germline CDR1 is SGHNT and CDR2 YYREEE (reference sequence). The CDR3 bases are TGTGCCAGCAGCCCGGGACAGAGATACTATGGCTACACCTTC. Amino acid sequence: CASSPGQRYYGYTF. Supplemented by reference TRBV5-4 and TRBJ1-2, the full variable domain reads ETGVTQSPTHLIKTRGQQVTLRCSSQSGHNTVSWYQQALGQGPQFIFQYYREEENGRGNFPPRFSGLQFPNYSSELNVNALELDDSALYLCASSPGQRYYGYTFGSGTRLTVV.

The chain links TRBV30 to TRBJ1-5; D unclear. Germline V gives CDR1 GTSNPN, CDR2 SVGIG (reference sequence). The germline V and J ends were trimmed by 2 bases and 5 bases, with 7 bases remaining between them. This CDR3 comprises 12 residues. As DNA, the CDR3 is TGTGCCTGGAGTTGGAGCCATCAGCCCCAGCATTTT. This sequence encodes CAWSWSHQPQHF.

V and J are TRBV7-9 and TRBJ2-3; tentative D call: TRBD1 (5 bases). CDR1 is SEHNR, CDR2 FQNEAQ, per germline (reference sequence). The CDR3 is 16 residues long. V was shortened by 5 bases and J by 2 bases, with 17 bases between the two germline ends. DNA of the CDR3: TGTGCCAGCAGCACCCCGCTGGGGCTAAACACAGATACGCAGTATTTT. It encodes CASSTPLGLNTDTQYF.

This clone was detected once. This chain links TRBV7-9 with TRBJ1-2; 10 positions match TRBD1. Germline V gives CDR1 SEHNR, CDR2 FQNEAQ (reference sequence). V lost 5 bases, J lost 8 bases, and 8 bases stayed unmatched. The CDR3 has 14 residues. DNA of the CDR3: TGTGCCAGCAGCCCTCGACAGGGGGCGGACGGCTACACCTTC. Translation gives CASSPRQGADGYTF.

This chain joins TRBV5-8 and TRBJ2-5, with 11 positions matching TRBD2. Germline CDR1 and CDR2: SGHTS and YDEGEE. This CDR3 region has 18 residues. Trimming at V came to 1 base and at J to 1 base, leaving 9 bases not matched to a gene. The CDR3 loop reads CASSLSLAGGRGQETQYF. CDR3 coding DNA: TGTGCCAGCAGCTTGAGTCTAGCGGGAGGACGTGGCCAAGAGACCCAGTACTTC.

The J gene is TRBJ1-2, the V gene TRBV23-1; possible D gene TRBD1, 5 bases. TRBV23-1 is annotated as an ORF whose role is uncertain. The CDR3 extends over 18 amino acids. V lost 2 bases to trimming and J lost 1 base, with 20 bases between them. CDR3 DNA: TGCGCCAGCAGTCAAAGGGTTGGGGGGAGGTACGTTAACTATGGCTACACCTTC. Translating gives CASSQRVGGRYVNYGYTF.

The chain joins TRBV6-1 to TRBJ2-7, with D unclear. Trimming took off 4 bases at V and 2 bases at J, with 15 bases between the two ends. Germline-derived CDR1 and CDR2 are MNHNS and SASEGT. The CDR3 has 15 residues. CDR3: CASSGMENTPYEQYF. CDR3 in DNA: TGTGCCAGCAGTGGAATGGAGAATACCCCCTACGAGCAGTACTTC.

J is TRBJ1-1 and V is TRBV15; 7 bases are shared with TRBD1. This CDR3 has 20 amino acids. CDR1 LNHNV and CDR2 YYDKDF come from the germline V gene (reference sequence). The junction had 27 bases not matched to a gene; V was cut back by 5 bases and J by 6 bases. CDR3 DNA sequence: TGTGCCACCAGCGGTGGACAGGCCCGCCTTATTAATCTTTTGGGCGCTGAAGCTTTCTTT. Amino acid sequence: CATSGGQARLINLLGAEAFF.

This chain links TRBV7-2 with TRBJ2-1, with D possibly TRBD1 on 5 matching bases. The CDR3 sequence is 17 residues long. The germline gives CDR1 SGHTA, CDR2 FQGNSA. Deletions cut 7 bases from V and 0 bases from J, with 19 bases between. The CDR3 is CASKLGPFVSSYNEQFF. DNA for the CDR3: TGTGCCAGCAAATTGGGGCCCTTTGTGAGCTCCTACAATGAGCAGTTCTTC.

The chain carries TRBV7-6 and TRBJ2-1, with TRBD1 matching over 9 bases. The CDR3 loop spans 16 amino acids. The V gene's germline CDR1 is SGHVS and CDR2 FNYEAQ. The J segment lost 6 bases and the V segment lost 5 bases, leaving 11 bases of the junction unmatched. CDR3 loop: CASSDLRRDRVNEQFF. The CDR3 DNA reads TGTGCCAGCAGCGACCTTCGGCGGGACAGGGTCAATGAGCAGTTCTTC.

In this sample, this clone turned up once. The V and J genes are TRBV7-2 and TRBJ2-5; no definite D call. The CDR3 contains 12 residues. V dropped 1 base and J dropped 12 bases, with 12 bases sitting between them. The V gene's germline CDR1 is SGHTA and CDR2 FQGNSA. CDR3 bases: TGTGCCAGCAGCTTAGAAGGCGCTAGAGAGTACTTC. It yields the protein CASSLEGAREYF.

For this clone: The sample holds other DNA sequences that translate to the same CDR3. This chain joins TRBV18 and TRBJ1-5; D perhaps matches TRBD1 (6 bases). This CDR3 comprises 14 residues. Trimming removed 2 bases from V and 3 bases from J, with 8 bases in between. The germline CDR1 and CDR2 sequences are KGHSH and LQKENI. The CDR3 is CASSPSGDNQPQHF. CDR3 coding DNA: TGTGCCAGCTCACCATCAGGGGACAATCAGCCCCAGCATTTT.

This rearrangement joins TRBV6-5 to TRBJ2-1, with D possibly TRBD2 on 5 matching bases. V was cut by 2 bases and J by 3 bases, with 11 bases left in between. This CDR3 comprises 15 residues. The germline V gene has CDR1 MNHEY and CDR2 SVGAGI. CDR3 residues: CASSYQSGVYNEQFF. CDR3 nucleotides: TGTGCCAGCAGTTACCAGAGCGGTGTCTACAATGAGCAGTTCTTC.

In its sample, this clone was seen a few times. The CDR3 is CASAAGDIQYF. Written as DNA, the CDR3 is TGCGCCAGCGCCGCCGGGGACATCCAGTACTTC. V and J are TRBV5-1 and TRBJ2-5, with D perhaps matching TRBD1 (6 bases). V was shortened by 7 bases and J by 10 bases, with 14 bases between the two germline ends. The CDR3 is 11 amino acids. CDR1 and CDR2 from the germline V gene are SGHRS and YFSETQ.

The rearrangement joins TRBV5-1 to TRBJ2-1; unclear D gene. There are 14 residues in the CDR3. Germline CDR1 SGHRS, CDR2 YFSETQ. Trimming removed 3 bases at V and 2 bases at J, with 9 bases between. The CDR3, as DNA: TGCGCCAGCAGCTCCGCAAACACCTACAATGAGCAGTTCTTC. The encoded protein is CASSSANTYNEQFF.

The CDR3 sequence: CASSFVQGNHYGYTF. The CDR3 nucleotides read TGTGCCAGTAGTTTTGTGCAGGGGAACCACTATGGCTACACCTTC. The chain recombines TRBV19 with TRBJ1-2, with D maybe TRBD1 (6 bases). Trimming shortened V by 5 bases and J by 3 bases, and 16 bases separated the two germline ends. The CDR3 covers 15 residues. Per germline, CDR1 LNHDA and CDR2 SQIVND (reference sequence).

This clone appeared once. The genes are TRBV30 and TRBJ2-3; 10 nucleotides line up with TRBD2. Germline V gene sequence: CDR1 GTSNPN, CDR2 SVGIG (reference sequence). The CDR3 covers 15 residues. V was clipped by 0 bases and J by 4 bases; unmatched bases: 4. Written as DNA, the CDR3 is TGTGCCTGGAGTGTTCTCCTAGCGGGGGCAGATACGCAGTATTTT. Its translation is CAWSVLLAGADTQYF.

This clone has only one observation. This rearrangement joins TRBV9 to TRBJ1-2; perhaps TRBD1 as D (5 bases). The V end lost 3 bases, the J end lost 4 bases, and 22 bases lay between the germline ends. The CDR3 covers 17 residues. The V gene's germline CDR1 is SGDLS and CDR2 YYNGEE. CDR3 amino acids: CASSGGQPRQRRYGYTF. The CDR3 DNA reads TGTGCCAGCAGCGGGGGCCAACCGAGACAGCGACGCTATGGCTACACCTTC.

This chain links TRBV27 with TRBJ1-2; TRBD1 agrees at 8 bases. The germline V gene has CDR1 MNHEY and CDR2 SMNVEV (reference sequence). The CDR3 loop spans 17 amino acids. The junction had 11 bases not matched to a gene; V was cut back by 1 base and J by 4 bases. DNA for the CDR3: TGTGCCAGCAGTTTATTAGGCAGGGGGCCCTTGGGCTATGGCTACACCTTC. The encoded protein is CASSLLGRGPLGYGYTF.

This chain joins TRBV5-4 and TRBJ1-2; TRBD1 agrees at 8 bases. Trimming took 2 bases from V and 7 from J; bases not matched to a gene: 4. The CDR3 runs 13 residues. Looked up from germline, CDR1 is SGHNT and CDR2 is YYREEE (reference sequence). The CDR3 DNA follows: TGTGCCAGCAGCTTTGTTACAGGGGGTGGCTACACCTTC. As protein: CASSFVTGGGYTF.

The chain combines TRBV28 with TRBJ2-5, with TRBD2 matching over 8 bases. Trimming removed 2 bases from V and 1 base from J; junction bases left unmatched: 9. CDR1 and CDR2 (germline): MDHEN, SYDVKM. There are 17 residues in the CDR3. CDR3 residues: CASSLVSPAGVQETQYF. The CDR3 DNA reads TGTGCCAGCAGTTTAGTCAGTCCAGCGGGAGTCCAAGAGACCCAGTACTTC.